The rows below give T cell receptor beta chains drawn from one sample of a study of beta chain features in type 1 diabetes. Assay used: immunoSEQ multiplex PCR; TCRdb lists only in-frame clones, some missing. The table has more than 350,000 clones, roughly 11% seen once. The specimen was naive CD4+ T cells from blood. The receptors come from a woman aged 18 to 35 in good health. Both conserved end residues are part of each CDR3. The D gene is left open where the match is weak. The listing skips clone size in some rows; elsewhere it reads once, few, many or a size class.

v_call: TRBV5-1; d_call: NA; clone_size: NA; cdr3_length: 17; j_call: TRBJ2-1; cdr3_aa: CASSPRGALGNYNEQFF; cdr3_nt: TGCGCCAGCAGCCCCCGGGGGGCCCTGGGTAACTACAATGAGCAGTTCTTC
v_call: TRBV7-9; d_call: NA; clone_size: NA; cdr3_length: 16; j_call: TRBJ2-3; cdr3_aa: CASSYSQTSSTDTQYF; cdr3_nt: TGTGCCAGCAGCTATAGCCAGACCTCTAGCACAGATACGCAGTATTTT
v_call: TRBV7-3; d_call: NA; clone_size: NA; cdr3_length: 11; j_call: TRBJ2-3; cdr3_aa: CASSLYITQYF; cdr3_nt: TGTGCCAGCAGCCTCTATATTACGCAGTATTTT
v_call: TRBV7-9; d_call: TRBD2; clone_size: few; cdr3_length: 17; j_call: TRBJ2-1; cdr3_aa: CASSYKGLAGALVEQFF; cdr3_nt: TGTGCCAGCAGCTATAAGGGACTAGCGGGAGCCTTGGTTGAGCAGTTCTTC
v_call: TRBV30; d_call: TRBD2; clone_size: NA; cdr3_length: 16; j_call: TRBJ2-3; cdr3_aa: CAWSFVAGGNTDTQYF; cdr3_nt: TGTGCCTGGTCCTTCGTAGCGGGAGGGAACACAGATACGCAGTATTTT
v_call: TRBV7-6; d_call: TRBD2; clone_size: NA; cdr3_length: 14; j_call: TRBJ2-3; cdr3_aa: CASGSGGASDTQYF; cdr3_nt: TGTGCCAGCGGGAGCGGGGGGGCGTCAGATACGCAGTATTTT
v_call: TRBV2; d_call: NA; clone_size: NA; cdr3_length: 14; j_call: TRBJ1-1; cdr3_aa: CASRRGQGGTEAFF; cdr3_nt: TGTGCCAGCAGAAGGGGCCAAGGGGGCACTGAAGCTTTCTTT
v_call: TRBV27; d_call: NA; clone_size: few; cdr3_length: 13; j_call: TRBJ1-1; cdr3_aa: CASSRPSDTEAFF; cdr3_nt: TGTGCCAGCAGTCGCCCTTCGGACACTGAAGCTTTCTTT
v_call: TRBV29-1; d_call: TRBD2; clone_size: few; cdr3_length: 12; j_call: TRBJ2-5; cdr3_aa: CSVDREGETQYF; cdr3_nt: TGCAGCGTGGATAGGGAGGGCGAGACCCAGTACTTC
v_call: TRBV5-4; d_call: TRBD2; clone_size: NA; cdr3_length: 16; j_call: TRBJ2-3; cdr3_aa: CASSWGLAGGTDTQYF; cdr3_nt: TGTGCCAGCAGCTGGGGACTAGCGGGAGGCACAGATACGCAGTATTTT
v_call: TRBV30; d_call: TRBD2; clone_size: NA; cdr3_length: 16; j_call: TRBJ2-2; cdr3_aa: CACKGQPGLATGELFF; cdr3_nt: TGTGCCTGTAAGGGGCAGCCGGGACTAGCTACCGGGGAGCTGTTTTTT
v_call: TRBV7-2; d_call: NA; clone_size: few; cdr3_length: 14; j_call: TRBJ1-1; cdr3_aa: CASSLVYESGEAFF; cdr3_nt: TGTGCCAGCAGCTTAGTCTACGAATCTGGTGAAGCTTTCTTT
v_call: TRBV19; d_call: NA; clone_size: NA; cdr3_length: 14; j_call: TRBJ2-1; cdr3_aa: CASRRATVLNEQFF; cdr3_nt: TGTGCCAGTAGAAGGGCGACAGTCCTGAATGAGCAGTTCTTC
v_call: TRBV6-5; d_call: NA; clone_size: NA; cdr3_length: 13; j_call: TRBJ2-1; cdr3_aa: CASQLSSYNEQFF; cdr3_nt: TGTGCCAGCCAACTTAGTTCCTACAATGAGCAGTTCTTC
v_call: TRBV14; d_call: NA; clone_size: NA; cdr3_length: 14; j_call: TRBJ2-2; cdr3_aa: CASSQEVGRGELFF; cdr3_nt: TGTGCCAGCAGCCAAGAAGTGGGGCGAGGGGAGCTGTTTTTT
v_call: TRBV5-4; d_call: TRBD2; clone_size: NA; cdr3_length: 17; j_call: TRBJ2-1; cdr3_aa: CASSRGTSGRENNEQFF; cdr3_nt: TGTGCCAGCAGCCGCGGGACTAGCGGGAGGGAAAACAATGAGCAGTTCTTC
v_call: TRBV7-7; d_call: NA; clone_size: NA; cdr3_length: 15; j_call: TRBJ2-5; cdr3_aa: CASSPTGTHEETQYF; cdr3_nt: TGTGCCAGCAGCCCGACAGGTACTCACGAGGAGACCCAGTACTTC
v_call: TRBV30; d_call: NA; clone_size: many; cdr3_length: 11; j_call: TRBJ1-2; cdr3_aa: CALGTVYGYTF; cdr3_nt: TGTGCCCTCGGGACGGTCTATGGCTACACCTTC
v_call: TRBV18; d_call: NA; clone_size: few; cdr3_length: 13; j_call: TRBJ2-5; cdr3_aa: CASSPDPRATQYF; cdr3_nt: TGTGCCAGCTCACCAGACCCTAGGGCGACCCAGTACTTC
v_call: TRBV6-5; d_call: NA; clone_size: NA; cdr3_length: 14; j_call: TRBJ2-3; cdr3_aa: CASSSGQGTDTQYF; cdr3_nt: TGTGCCAGCAGTTCGGGGCAGGGCACAGATACGCAGTATTTT
v_call: TRBV7-9; d_call: NA; clone_size: few; cdr3_length: 14; j_call: TRBJ2-6; cdr3_aa: CASSLGSGANVLTF; cdr3_nt: TGTGCCAGCAGCTTAGGCTCTGGGGCCAACGTCCTGACTTTC
v_call: TRBV28; d_call: NA; clone_size: few; cdr3_length: 12; j_call: TRBJ1-2; cdr3_aa: CASSFVDYGYTF; cdr3_nt: TGTGCCAGCAGTTTTGTGGACTATGGCTACACCTTC
v_call: TRBV7-9; d_call: NA; clone_size: NA; cdr3_length: 14; j_call: TRBJ1-5; cdr3_aa: CASSVAGWGQPQHF; cdr3_nt: TGTGCCAGCAGCGTTGCAGGGTGGGGTCAGCCCCAGCATTTT
v_call: TRBV29-1; d_call: TRBD1; clone_size: few; cdr3_length: 12; j_call: TRBJ2-5; cdr3_aa: CSAKTGEETQYF; cdr3_nt: TGCAGCGCTAAGACAGGGGAAGAGACCCAGTACTTC
v_call: TRBV7-3; d_call: NA; clone_size: few; cdr3_length: 15; j_call: TRBJ2-1; cdr3_aa: CASSLTYRHRDEQFF; cdr3_nt: TGTGCCAGCAGCTTAACCTATCGACACAGGGATGAGCAGTTCTTC
v_call: TRBV2; d_call: NA; clone_size: NA; cdr3_length: 13; j_call: TRBJ2-3; cdr3_aa: CASSEFDGDTQYF; cdr3_nt: TGTGCCAGCAGTGAATTCGATGGAGATACGCAGTATTTT
v_call: TRBV19; d_call: NA; clone_size: few; cdr3_length: 13; j_call: TRBJ1-4; cdr3_aa: CASSMGFPEKLFF; cdr3_nt: TGTGCCAGTAGTATGGGGTTTCCTGAAAAACTGTTTTTT
v_call: TRBV7-2; d_call: TRBD1; clone_size: NA; cdr3_length: 14; j_call: TRBJ1-5; cdr3_aa: CASSLSTGVQPQHF; cdr3_nt: TGTGCCAGCAGCTTATCTACAGGGGTTCAGCCCCAGCATTTT
v_call: TRBV9; d_call: TRBD1; clone_size: few; cdr3_length: 15; j_call: TRBJ2-1; cdr3_aa: CASSVAGQGFHEQFF; cdr3_nt: TGTGCCAGCAGCGTAGCGGGACAGGGCTTCCATGAGCAGTTCTTC
v_call: TRBV7-2; d_call: NA; clone_size: few; cdr3_length: 14; j_call: TRBJ1-1; cdr3_aa: CASSLVVLNTEAFF; cdr3_nt: TGTGCCAGCAGCTTAGTTGTACTGAACACTGAAGCTTTCTTT
v_call: TRBV5-1; d_call: TRBD2; clone_size: few; cdr3_length: 16; j_call: TRBJ2-7; cdr3_aa: CASSLGAGEFSDEQYF; cdr3_nt: TGCGCCAGCAGCTTAGGAGCGGGAGAATTTTCGGACGAGCAGTACTTC
v_call: TRBV7-2; d_call: NA; clone_size: NA; cdr3_length: 14; j_call: TRBJ2-7; cdr3_aa: CASSSDPDSYEQYF; cdr3_nt: TGTGCCAGCAGCTCGGACCCGGACTCCTACGAGCAGTACTTC
v_call: TRBV2; d_call: NA; clone_size: few; cdr3_length: 14; j_call: TRBJ2-7; cdr3_aa: CASSEYRVSYEQYF; cdr3_nt: TGTGCCAGCAGTGAATACAGGGTGAGCTACGAGCAGTACTTC
v_call: TRBV15; d_call: NA; clone_size: NA; cdr3_length: 15; j_call: TRBJ2-4; cdr3_aa: CATSRQHRLGNIQYF; cdr3_nt: TGTGCCACCAGCAGACAACACCGTTTGGGGAACATTCAGTACTTC
v_call: TRBV14; d_call: NA; clone_size: NA; cdr3_length: 10; j_call: TRBJ1-4; cdr3_aa: CASSPAGGLF; cdr3_nt: TGTGCCAGCAGCCCAGCCGGGGGCCTCTTT
v_call: TRBV11-1; d_call: TRBD2; clone_size: few; cdr3_length: 18; j_call: TRBJ2-7; cdr3_aa: CASSSTGGGMLISYEQYF; cdr3_nt: TGTGCCAGCAGCTCCACCGGGGGAGGGATGCTAATCTCCTACGAGCAGTACTTC
v_call: TRBV10-3; d_call: TRBD2; clone_size: NA; cdr3_length: 13; j_call: TRBJ2-3; cdr3_aa: CATQVSGANTQYF; cdr3_nt: TGTGCCACCCAAGTTAGCGGGGCAAATACGCAGTATTTT
v_call: TRBV4-2; d_call: NA; clone_size: NA; cdr3_length: 15; j_call: TRBJ1-2; cdr3_aa: CASSHTALTGIGYTF; cdr3_nt: TGTGCCAGCAGCCATACCGCCCTGACGGGGATTGGCTACACCTTC
v_call: TRBV29-1; d_call: NA; clone_size: NA; cdr3_length: 16; j_call: TRBJ2-1; cdr3_aa: CSVEEPSRGSYNEQFF; cdr3_nt: TGCAGCGTTGAAGAGCCCAGTCGAGGAAGTTACAATGAGCAGTTCTTC
v_call: TRBV25-1; d_call: NA; clone_size: few; cdr3_length: 13; j_call: TRBJ2-6; cdr3_aa: CASAVSGANVLTF; cdr3_nt: TGTGCCAGCGCCGTCTCTGGGGCCAACGTCCTGACTTTC
v_call: TRBV7-3; d_call: NA; clone_size: NA; cdr3_length: 13; j_call: TRBJ2-5; cdr3_aa: CASSSGGRETQYF; cdr3_nt: TGTGCCAGCAGCTCAGGAGGCCGGGAGACCCAGTACTTC
v_call: TRBV7-3; d_call: NA; clone_size: few; cdr3_length: 15; j_call: TRBJ2-2; cdr3_aa: CASSTTARTTGELFF; cdr3_nt: TGTGCCAGCAGCACGACCGCTCGTACGACCGGGGAGCTGTTTTTT
v_call: TRBV11-1; d_call: NA; clone_size: NA; cdr3_length: 15; j_call: TRBJ2-2; cdr3_aa: CASSPVVLNTGELFF; cdr3_nt: TGTGCCAGCAGCCCCGTGGTTCTGAACACCGGGGAGCTGTTTTTT
v_call: TRBV4-1; d_call: NA; clone_size: NA; cdr3_length: 15; j_call: TRBJ1-1; cdr3_aa: CASSQVRGVFTEAFF; cdr3_nt: TGCGCCAGCAGCCAAGTCCGCGGGGTATTCACTGAAGCTTTCTTT
v_call: TRBV6-5; d_call: NA; clone_size: NA; cdr3_length: 11; j_call: TRBJ2-7; cdr3_aa: CASSYGSWQYF; cdr3_nt: TGTGCCAGCAGTTACGGGTCGTGGCAGTACTTC
v_call: TRBV29-1; d_call: NA; clone_size: few; cdr3_length: 15; j_call: TRBJ2-1; cdr3_aa: CSVASGDLSYNEQFF; cdr3_nt: TGCAGCGTTGCGAGTGGGGACCTCTCCTACAATGAGCAGTTCTTC
v_call: TRBV12-5; d_call: TRBD1; clone_size: NA; cdr3_length: 15; j_call: TRBJ2-3; cdr3_aa: CASGTGDTSTDTQYF; cdr3_nt: TGTGCTAGTGGCACAGGGGATACTAGCACAGATACGCAGTATTTT
v_call: TRBV7-9; d_call: TRBD1; clone_size: NA; cdr3_length: 14; j_call: TRBJ2-6; cdr3_aa: CASPEGAGANVLTF; cdr3_nt: TGTGCCAGCCCTGAGGGGGCAGGGGCCAACGTCCTGACTTTC
v_call: TRBV2; d_call: NA; clone_size: few; cdr3_length: 13; j_call: TRBJ2-5; cdr3_aa: CASSSDSQETQYF; cdr3_nt: TGTGCCAGCAGTTCCGACAGTCAAGAGACCCAGTACTTC
v_call: TRBV14; d_call: NA; clone_size: few; cdr3_length: 14; j_call: TRBJ2-1; cdr3_aa: CASQKRSGTREQFF; cdr3_nt: TGTGCCAGCCAAAAGCGGTCGGGAACCAGAGAGCAGTTCTTC
v_call: TRBV13; d_call: NA; clone_size: NA; cdr3_length: 18; j_call: TRBJ2-1; cdr3_aa: CASSSLSSVGWDYNEQFF; cdr3_nt: TGTGCCAGCAGCTCCCTTAGTTCAGTCGGCTGGGACTACAATGAGCAGTTCTTC